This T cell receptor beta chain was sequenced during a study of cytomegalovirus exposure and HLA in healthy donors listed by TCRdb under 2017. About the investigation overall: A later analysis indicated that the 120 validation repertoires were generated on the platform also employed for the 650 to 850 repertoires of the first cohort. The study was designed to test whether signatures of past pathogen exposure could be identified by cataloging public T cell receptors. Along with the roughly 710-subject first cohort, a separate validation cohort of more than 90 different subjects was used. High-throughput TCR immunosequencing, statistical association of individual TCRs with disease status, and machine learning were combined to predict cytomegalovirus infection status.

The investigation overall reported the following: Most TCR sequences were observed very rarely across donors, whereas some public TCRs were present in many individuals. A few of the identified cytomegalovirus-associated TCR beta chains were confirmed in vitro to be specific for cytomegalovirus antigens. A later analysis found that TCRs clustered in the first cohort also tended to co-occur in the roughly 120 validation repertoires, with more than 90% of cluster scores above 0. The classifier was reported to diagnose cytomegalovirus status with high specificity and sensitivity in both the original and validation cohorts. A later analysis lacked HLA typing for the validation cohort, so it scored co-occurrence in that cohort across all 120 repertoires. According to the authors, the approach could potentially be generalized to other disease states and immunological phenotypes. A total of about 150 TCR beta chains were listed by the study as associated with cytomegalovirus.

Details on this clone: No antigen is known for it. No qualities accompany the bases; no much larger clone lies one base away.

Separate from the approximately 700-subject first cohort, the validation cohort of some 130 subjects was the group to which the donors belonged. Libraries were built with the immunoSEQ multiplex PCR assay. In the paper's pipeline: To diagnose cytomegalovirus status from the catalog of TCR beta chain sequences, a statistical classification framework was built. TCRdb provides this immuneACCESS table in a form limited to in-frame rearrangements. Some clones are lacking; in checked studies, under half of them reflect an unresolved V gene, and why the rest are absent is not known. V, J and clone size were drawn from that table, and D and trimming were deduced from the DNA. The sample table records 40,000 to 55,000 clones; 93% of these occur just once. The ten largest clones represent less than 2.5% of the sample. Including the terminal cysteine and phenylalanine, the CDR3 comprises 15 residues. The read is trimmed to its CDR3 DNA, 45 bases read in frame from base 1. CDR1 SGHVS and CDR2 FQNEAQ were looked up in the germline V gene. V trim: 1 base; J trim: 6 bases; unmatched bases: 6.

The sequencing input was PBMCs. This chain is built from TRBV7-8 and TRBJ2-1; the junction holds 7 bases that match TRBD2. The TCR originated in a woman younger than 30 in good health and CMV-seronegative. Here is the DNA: TGTGCCAGCAGCTTAGACCCCGGGACTACCAATGAGCAGTTCTTC. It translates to CASSLDPGTTNEQFF.